These T cell receptor beta chains were read from a single sample in a study of blood T cell repertoires in COVID-19. Only in-frame clones appear in the TCRdb table, and some are missing; sequencing was by immunoSEQ multiplex PCR. The sample consists of about 66,000 clones, 70% to 90% of them appearing once. Sequencing was done on a sample of peripheral blood. These receptor sequences come from a man aged 45-60 years with active COVID-19. Each CDR3 is given with its conserved first and last residue. The D gene is left open where the match is weak. The size entry is marked missing in some rows and otherwise reads once, few, many or a size class.

J gene | clone size | V gene | D gene | CDR3 DNA | CDR3 protein
TRBJ1-2 | - | TRBV2 | TRBD1 | TGTGCCAGCAGCGTCGAGGGGGCGGGTGGCTACACCTTC | CASSVEGAGGYTF
TRBJ2-1 | - | TRBV7-9 | - | TGTGCCAGCAGCTTAGCGGGAGTGTGGGAGCAGTTCTTC | CASSLAGVWEQFF
TRBJ1-6 | once | TRBV6-1 | - | TGTGCCAGCAGTGAAATGGCCTCGGGGTCACCCCTCCACTTT | CASSEMASGSPLHF
TRBJ2-5 | few | TRBV7-3 | - | TGTGCCAGCAGCCCCACGGGGAGAGAGACCCAGTACTTC | CASSPTGRETQYF
TRBJ2-1 | - | TRBV14 | - | TGTGCCAGCAGCCAAGTTATCCGGGGGGAGCAGTTCTTC | CASSQVIRGEQFF
TRBJ1-5 | - | TRBV19 | TRBD1 | TGTGCCAGTAGTGACCAGGACAGGGGACGCAATCAGCCCCAGCATTTT | CASSDQDRGRNQPQHF
TRBJ2-2 | - | TRBV10-1 | TRBD1 | TGCGCCAGCAGTGGACAGGGTGACACCGGGGAGCTGTTTTTT | CASSGQGDTGELFF
TRBJ1-1 | once | TRBV5-4 | - | TGTGCCAGCAGCTTGGTAGGTTCCAGGGCTGAAGCTTTCTTT | CASSLVGSRAEAFF
TRBJ2-3 | - | TRBV4-2 | TRBD2 | TGTGCCAGCAGCCCTCCCAGGACTAGCGGGAAGGCAGATACGCAGTATTTT | CASSPPRTSGKADTQYF
TRBJ1-3 | - | TRBV7-8 | - | TGTGCCAGCAGCGGACATAACAAAGCAGGAAACACCATATATTTT | CASSGHNKAGNTIYF
TRBJ2-3 | - | TRBV5-6 | TRBD2 | TGTGCCAGCAGCTCTATCGGGACTAGCGGAGACGGGGACACAGATACGCAGTATTTT | CASSSIGTSGDGDTDTQYF
TRBJ2-1 | - | TRBV25-1 | TRBD2 | TGTGCCAGCAGTGGCGGGGGCTCCTACAATGAGCAGTTCTTC | CASSGGGSYNEQFF
TRBJ1-5 | - | TRBV5-6 | - | TGTGCCAGCAGCTTGGGAGGGAAACAGCCCCAGCATTTT | CASSLGGKQPQHF
TRBJ2-5 | - | TRBV6-1 | TRBD2 | TGTGCCAGCAGTGAATGGCGGGGGAATTCAGAGACCCAGTACTTC | CASSEWRGNSETQYF
TRBJ1-5 | - | TRBV18 | - | TGTGCCAGCTCACCAGTGGGCAACAATCAGCCCCAGCATTTT | CASSPVGNNQPQHF
TRBJ2-2 | - | TRBV29-1 | TRBD2 | TGCAGCGTTGGACTAGCCTCGAACACCGGGGAGCTGTTTTTT | CSVGLASNTGELFF
TRBJ2-1 | - | TRBV5-4 | TRBD2 | TGTGCCAGCAGCGATAGCGGGGGGAGCTCCTACAATGAGCAGTTCTTC | CASSDSGGSSYNEQFF
TRBJ1-1 | - | TRBV6-4 | - | TGTGCCAGCAGTGCCAACACCGGGAGTGAAGCTTTCTTT | CASSANTGSEAFF
TRBJ1-2 | - | TRBV9 | - | TGTGCCAGCAGCGTAGGGGCAGGGACTAGTAACTATGGCTACACCTTC | CASSVGAGTSNYGYTF
TRBJ1-2 | - | TRBV11-2 | - | TGTGCCAGCAGTCGGGGGTCCTTATATGGCTACACCTTC | CASSRGSLYGYTF
TRBJ1-5 | - | TRBV6-1 | - | TGTGCCAGCAGTGAAGACCGGGTAAGCAATCAGCCCCAGCATTTT | CASSEDRVSNQPQHF
TRBJ1-1 | once | TRBV7-2 | - | TGTGCCAGCAGTCGAGGTCAAAAGAACACTGAAGCTTTCTTT | CASSRGQKNTEAFF
TRBJ2-1 | once | TRBV7-9 | TRBD2 | TGTGCCAGCAGCTTGGTTCGGCGGGAGCTCGAGCAGTTCTTC | CASSLVRRELEQFF